This T cell receptor (beta chain) was recovered during a study of cytomegalovirus exposure and HLA in healthy donors. PCR employed 60 Vbeta and 13 Jbeta primers. TCRdb keeps only in-frame clones here, not all; method: immunoSEQ multiplex PCR. The sample holds 300,000 or so clones, 84% seen once. As regards this clone: The germline gene is not matched at one end of the junction; a read error may be the cause.

There are 16 residues in the CDR3. CDR1 and CDR2 from the germline V gene are MNHNS and SASEGT. The sequenced sample consisted of PBMCs. The sequence was collected from a woman aged 40 to 55 in good health and CMV-seropositive. The chain uses TRBV6-1 and TRBJ2-6; D is perhaps TRBD1 (5 bases). In DNA form, the CDR3 reads TGTGCCAGCAGTGAGGCGTTGAGCTCTGGGGCCAACGGCCTGACTTTC. It translates to CASSEALSSGANGLTF.